This section outlines one T cell receptor (beta chain) sequence together with its context. The data were obtained in a study of blood T cells in healthy people across ages. Isolation per sample recovered at least 7 million PBMCs. The authors ran a second PCR of roughly 6 to 12 cycles using a sample-barcoded 5' primer and a J-beta primer mix. TCRdb analysed the 5' RACE reads with MiXCR anew, one entry per CDR3 protein. The data contain roughly 800,000 distinct CDR3 sequences, about 55% of them singletons. The CDR3 extends over 13 amino acids. CDR1 is SGHTA and CDR2 is FQGNSA in the germline V gene. The ends were cut back, 5 bases at V and 6 bases at J, with 14 bases in the middle.

The specimen sequenced was blood. The chain joins TRBV7-2 to TRBJ2-7; the D call may be TRBD1 or TRBD2 (5 bases each). The TCR comes from a man older than 75 in good health. This chain's CDR3 is CASSPSLGREQYF. As DNA, the CDR3 is TGTGCCAGCAGCCCTAGCCTGGGACGCGAGCAGTACTTC.